One and the same sample provided the 32 T cell receptor beta chains below, sequenced in a study of T cells after somatic rescue of genetic block. Libraries were prepared by immunoSEQ multiplex PCR; TCRdb keeps only in-frame clonotypes and omits some of them. Of tens of thousands of clones detected, 95% to 96% appear once; the ten largest clones hold roughly 0.077%. The sequenced material came from peripheral blood mononuclear cells (PBMCs). These receptors came from a child less than two years old.

The chain uses TRBV2 and TRBJ2-7; TRBD2 matches at 10 bases. Per the germline V gene, CDR1 is SNHLY and CDR2 is FYNNEI. The CDR3 extends over 17 amino acids. V dropped 6 bases and J dropped 3; count of bases not matched to a gene: 14. CDR3 bases: TGTGCCAGCAGCGCTCTTTCCTATCTAGCGGGGGACTACGAGCAGTACTTC. It is translated as CASSALSYLAGDYEQYF.

The chain is built from TRBV4-1 and TRBJ1-5; D gene unclear. Germline-derived CDR1 and CDR2 are MGHRA and YSYEKL. V shed 3 bases and J shed 2 bases, with 8 bases lying between them. The CDR3 sequence is 14 residues long. CDR3 in amino acids: CASSHQYGNQPQHF. The CDR3 nucleotides read TGCGCCAGCAGCCATCAATATGGCAATCAGCCCCAGCATTTT.

The V and J genes are TRBV6-1 and TRBJ2-7, with 11 bases lining up with TRBD2. Germline-derived CDR1 and CDR2 are MNHNS and SASEGT. The V gene end was trimmed by 5 bases and the J gene end by 3 bases; junction bases not matched to a gene: 3. The CDR3 contains 14 residues. CDR3 amino acids: CASSPGLAGYEQYF. The CDR3 DNA reads as TGTGCCAGCAGTCCTGGACTAGCGGGCTACGAGCAGTACTTC.

This rearrangement joins TRBV4-1 to TRBJ2-7; D may be TRBD1 (7 bases). Germline assignment: CDR1 MGHRA and CDR2 YSYEKL. This CDR3 is 15 amino acids long. V shed 4 bases and J shed 3 bases, with 16 bases lying between them. CDR3 coding DNA: TGCGCCAGCAGCCCAGGGGGGACCCGGGGCTACGAGCAGTACTTC. The encoded protein is CASSPGGTRGYEQYF.

The chain links TRBV11-2 to TRBJ2-1; D remains ambiguous. The V and J ends lost 7 bases and 4 bases respectively, with 5 bases between them. Germline V gene lookup returns CDR1 SGHAT and CDR2 FQNNGV. The CDR3 consists of 11 residues. CDR3 protein: CASNRYNEQFF. CDR3 bases: TGTGCCAGCAACCGATACAATGAGCAGTTCTTC.

The rearrangement uses TRBV28 and TRBJ2-7; D perhaps matches TRBD1 (6 bases). In germline, CDR1 is MDHEN, CDR2 SYDVKM. CDR3 size: 13 residues. Trimming pared 4 bases from V and 3 bases from J, leaving 10 bases between. CDR3 bases: TGTGCCAGCAGTTACAGGGCAGTCTACGAGCAGTACTTC. Translation gives CASSYRAVYEQYF.

The chain recombines TRBV2 with TRBJ2-2; 10 nucleotides match TRBD2. V dropped 1 base and J dropped 8; count of bases not matched to a gene: 7. Germline V gene sequence: CDR1 SNHLY, CDR2 FYNNEI. This CDR3 has 16 amino acids. The DNA of the CDR3 is TGTGCCAGCAGTGAAGGTAGCGGGAGGATATCGGGGGAGCTGTTTTTT. Its translation is CASSEGSGRISGELFF.

The chain uses TRBV25-1 and TRBJ2-2; tentatively, D is TRBD1 (5 bases). CDR1 and CDR2 (germline): MGHDK, SYGVNS. V was shortened by 7 bases and J by 3 bases, with 6 bases between the two germline ends. CDR3 length: 12 amino acids. Here the CDR3 DNA reads TGTGCCAGCACCAGGGACACCGGGGAGCTGTTTTTT. Translated: CASTRDTGELFF.

This rearrangement joins TRBV6-5 to TRBJ2-3; possibly TRBD2 for D (5 bases). The CDR3 spans 11 residues. Germline V gives CDR1 MNHEY, CDR2 SVGAGI. The V end was cut by 5 bases, the J end by 8 bases, with 8 bases between. CDR3 sequence reads: CASSNSGTQYF. Here the CDR3 DNA reads TGTGCCAGCAGTAACAGCGGTACGCAGTATTTT.

This chain links TRBV5-4 with TRBJ2-5; D perhaps matches TRBD1 (5 bases). The CDR3 runs to 14 residues. Germline assignment: CDR1 SGHNT and CDR2 YYREEE (reference sequence). Trimming took 0 bases from V and 5 from J, leaving 11 bases between them. The CDR3 here is CASSLVGVGETQYF. The CDR3 nucleotides are TGTGCCAGCAGCTTGGTAGGGGTCGGGGAGACCCAGTACTTC.

This chain uses TRBV4-1 with TRBJ2-7; 8 positions agree with TRBD2. J was trimmed by 2 bases and V by 0 bases; bases with no gene match: 6. The V gene's germline CDR1 is MGHRA and CDR2 YSYEKL. The CDR3 runs to 16 residues. In DNA, the CDR3 is TGCGCCAGCAGCCAAGACCTAGCGGGCCCCACCTACGAGCAGTACTTC. Protein: CASSQDLAGPTYEQYF.

J is TRBJ1-1 and V is TRBV6-5, with a tentative D call TRBD1 (6 bases). Per germline, CDR1 MNHEY and CDR2 SVGAGI. V gave up 2 bases and J gave up 4 bases, with 11 bases separating them. This CDR3 has 14 amino acids. CDR3 protein: CASSYTGQSTEAFF. The CDR3 DNA sequence: TGTGCCAGCAGTTACACAGGGCAGTCCACTGAAGCTTTCTTT.

This clone was seen only once. This chain joins TRBV29-1 and TRBJ2-3, with 8 bases identical to TRBD1. The CDR3 has 14 amino acids. Germline assignment: CDR1 SQVTM and CDR2 ANQGSEA. V lost 2 bases and J lost 2; bases outside the gene matches: 3. The CDR3 nucleotides read TGCAGCGTTGAACAGGGGGCGACCACAGATACGCAGTATTTT. It encodes CSVEQGATTDTQYF.

The V call is TRBV5-1, the J call TRBJ2-6; D unclear. The CDR3 sequence is 15 residues long. The ends were cut back, 6 bases at V and 0 bases at J, with 10 bases in the middle. The germline V gene encodes CDR1 SGHRS and CDR2 YFSETQ. The DNA for the CDR3 is TGCGCCAGCACCAACCCCATCTCTGGGGCCAACGTCCTGACTTTC. Encoded protein: CASTNPISGANVLTF.

The chain employs TRBV11-2 and TRBJ2-7; 7 nucleotides line up with TRBD1. The CDR3 sequence is 14 residues long. Germline trimming cut 5 bases from V and 6 bases from J; bases unmatched to any gene: 10. Germline assignment: CDR1 SGHAT and CDR2 FQNNGV. This CDR3 is CASSADRWESEQYF. The DNA of the CDR3 is TGTGCCAGCAGCGCGGACAGGTGGGAAAGCGAGCAGTACTTC.

This sequence joins TRBV7-2 and TRBJ1-1, with D possibly matching TRBD1 (6 bases). CDR1 is SGHTA and CDR2 is FQGNSA in the germline V gene. The CDR3 runs to 13 residues. The ends were cut back, 3 bases at V and 5 bases at J, with 10 bases in the middle. CDR3 DNA sequence: TGTGCCAGCAGCTTCGGGGGGCGGACTGAAGCTTTCTTT. Translated, it gives CASSFGGRTEAFF.

The genes are TRBV15 and TRBJ2-1, with D perhaps matching TRBD1 (6 bases). This CDR3 region has 12 residues. In germline, CDR1 is LNHNV, CDR2 YYDKDF (reference sequence). Deletions cut 5 bases from V and 10 bases from J, with 12 bases between. The CDR3 reads CATSGGQPEQFF. The CDR3 DNA reads TGTGCCACCAGCGGAGGACAGCCCGAGCAGTTCTTC.

The rearrangement links TRBV7-6 to TRBJ1-4; possibly TRBD1 for D (5 bases). Germline-derived CDR1 and CDR2 are SGHVS and FNYEAQ. The CDR3 has 14 residues. V was clipped by 1 base and J by 6 bases, with 9 bases between them. Here the CDR3 DNA reads TGTGCCAGCAGCTTAGGGGACCTTTATGAAAAACTGTTTTTT. It encodes CASSLGDLYEKLFF. The full variable domain, rest sourced from reference TRBV7-6 and TRBJ1-4, is GAGVSQSPRYKVTKRGQDVALRCDPISGHVSLYWYRQALGQGPEFLTYFNYEAQQDKSGLPNDRFSAERPEGSISTLTIQRTEQRDSAMYRCASSLGDLYEKLFFGSGTQLSVL.

The chain employs TRBV6-4 and TRBJ2-7; 9 bases line up with TRBD1. In germline, CDR1 is MRHNA, CDR2 SNTAGT. This CDR3 is 13 amino acids long. Germline trimming cut 7 bases from V and 1 base from J; bases unmatched to any gene: 2. Here the CDR3 reads CASKTGGSYEQYF. The CDR3 DNA reads as TGTGCCAGCAAGACAGGGGGGTCCTACGAGCAGTACTTC.

This sequence joins TRBV4-3 and TRBJ1-5; D remains unclear. CDR1 and CDR2 from the germline V gene are LGHNA and YSLEER. The CDR3 contains 13 residues. The ends were cut back, 0 bases at V and 1 base at J, with 1 base in the middle. CDR3 sequence (DNA): TGCGCCAGCAGCCAAGACAGCAATCAGCCCCAGCATTTT. Translating it yields CASSQDSNQPQHF.

This chain connects TRBV5-1 to TRBJ2-5; 7 bases line up with TRBD2. The CDR3 totals 15 residues. J was trimmed by 4 bases and V by 0 bases; bases with no gene match: 6. Germline V lookup: CDR1 SGHRS, CDR2 YFSETQ. The CDR3 region is CASSLGLAVTETQYF. As DNA, the CDR3 is TGCGCCAGCAGCTTGGGACTAGCCGTAACAGAGACCCAGTACTTC.

The rearrangement uses TRBV28 and TRBJ2-1; TRBD1 matches at 9 bases. This CDR3 is built from 13 residues. V lost 6 bases and J lost 7; bases outside the gene matches: 4. The germline V gene encodes CDR1 MDHEN and CDR2 SYDVKM. The CDR3 reads CASRQGARNEQFF. In DNA form, the CDR3 reads TGTGCCAGCAGACAGGGGGCTAGGAATGAGCAGTTCTTC.

V gene TRBV19 combines with J gene TRBJ1-1; D might be TRBD1 (5 bases). Germline CDR1 LNHDA, CDR2 SQIVND (reference sequence). V was pared by 5 bases and J by 6 bases, with 19 bases between. This CDR3 is built from 15 residues. The CDR3 DNA reads as TGTGCCAGTAGTTCGACCGGGACGAGCTCTTCTGAAGCTTTCTTT. This sequence encodes CASSSTGTSSSEAFF.

V is TRBV27 and J is TRBJ1-5, with 10 bases matching TRBD1. V lost 2 bases to trimming and J lost 2 bases; unmatched junction nucleotides: 3. The CDR3 runs to 16 residues. Germline V gene data show CDR1 as MNHEY and CDR2 as SMNVEV (reference sequence). The CDR3 sequence is CASSLIGTGGNQPQHF. CDR3 sequence (DNA): TGTGCCAGCAGTTTAATCGGGACAGGGGGCAATCAGCCCCAGCATTTT.

The rearrangement links TRBV6-1 to TRBJ1-2; the match to TRBD1 covers 7 bases. The CDR3 is 15 residues long. Trimming removed 1 base from V and 7 bases from J; junction bases left unmatched: 9. In germline, CDR1 is MNHNS, CDR2 SASEGT. The CDR3 coding sequence is TGTGCCAGCAGTGAAGTTAAATTCGGACAGGCTGGCTACACCTTC. Translated: CASSEVKFGQAGYTF.

The rearrangement joins TRBV19 to TRBJ2-2; 15 bases match TRBD2. The germline CDR1 and CDR2 sequences are LNHDA and SQIVND (reference sequence). CDR3 size: 19 residues. J lost 0 bases, V lost 1 base, and 3 bases had no gene match. Here the CDR3 DNA reads TGTGCCAGTAGTATAGGGGGGACTAGCGGGAGGTCGAACACCGGGGAGCTGTTTTTT. This codes for CASSIGGTSGRSNTGELFF.

The J gene is TRBJ1-5, the V gene TRBV19; 10 bases match TRBD1. The CDR3 runs to 13 residues. Per germline, CDR1 LNHDA and CDR2 SQIVND (reference sequence). Losses at the gene ends were 6 bases for V and 4 bases for J; bases not matched to a gene: 0. The CDR3 DNA is TGTGCCAGTAGGGACAGGGGGAATCAGCCCCAGCATTTT. Encoded protein: CASRDRGNQPQHF.

The gene calls are TRBV5-1 and TRBJ2-3; 8 bases align to TRBD2. J lost 1 base, V lost 6 bases, and 1 base had no gene match. There are 13 residues in the CDR3. Germline lookup yields CDR1 SGHRS and CDR2 YFSETQ. This CDR3 is CASKTSGTDTQYF. Here the CDR3 DNA reads TGCGCCAGCAAGACTAGCGGCACAGATACGCAGTATTTT.

The genes are TRBV1 and TRBJ1-2. TRBV1 is listed as a pseudogene. CDR3 length: 17 amino acids. The CDR3 is CTSSQYSGTVANYGYTF. Written as DNA, the CDR3 is TGCACCAGCAGCCAATACTCCGGGACGGTAGCTAACTATGGCTACACCTTC.

The chain uses TRBV5-1 and TRBJ2-7, with 10 bases that match TRBD2. The trim removed 4 bases at V and 3 bases at J, leaving 1 base unmatched. This CDR3 is built from 13 residues. Germline V CDR1 and CDR2: SGHRS, YFSETQ. For the CDR3, the DNA is TGCGCCAGCAGCCGGACTAGCGGCTACGAGCAGTACTTC. Protein: CASSRTSGYEQYF.

The V gene is TRBV28, the J gene TRBJ2-1; TRBD2 matches at 7 bases. J was trimmed by 5 bases and V by 3 bases; bases with no gene match: 4. The CDR3 covers 14 residues. Germline values: CDR1 MDHEN, CDR2 SYDVKM. The CDR3 spells CASSFPGRDNEQFF. CDR3 nucleotide sequence: TGTGCCAGCAGTTTCCCGGGGAGGGACAATGAGCAGTTCTTC.

The chain is built from TRBV5-1 and TRBJ2-3; TRBD2 aligns across 11 bases. The CDR3 is made up of 16 amino acids. After removal of 0 bases from V and 0 bases from J, the junction contained 0 bases not matched to a gene. Germline V gene lookup returns CDR1 SGHRS and CDR2 YFSETQ. The CDR3, as DNA: TGCGCCAGCAGCTTGGGACTAGCGGGAAGCACAGATACGCAGTATTTT. As protein: CASSLGLAGSTDTQYF.